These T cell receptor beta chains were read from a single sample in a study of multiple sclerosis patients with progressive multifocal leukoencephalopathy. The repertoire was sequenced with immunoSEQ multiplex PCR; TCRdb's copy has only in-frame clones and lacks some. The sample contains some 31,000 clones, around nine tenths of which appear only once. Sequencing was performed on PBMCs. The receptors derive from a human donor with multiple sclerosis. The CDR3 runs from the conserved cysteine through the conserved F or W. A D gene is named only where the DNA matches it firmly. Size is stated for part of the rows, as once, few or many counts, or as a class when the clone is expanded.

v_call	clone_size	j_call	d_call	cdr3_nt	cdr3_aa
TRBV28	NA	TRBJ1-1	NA	TGTGCCAGCAGGGATATTAGAGGGTTAAGAATGAACACTGAAGCTTTCTTT	CASRDIRGLRMNTEAFF
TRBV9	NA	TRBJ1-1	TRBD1	TGTGCCAGCAGCGCGGGACAGGTACCTGAAGCTTTCTTT	CASSAGQVPEAFF
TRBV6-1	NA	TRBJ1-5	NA	TGTGCCAGCAGAGAAAATCAGCCCCAGCATTTT	CASRENQPQHF
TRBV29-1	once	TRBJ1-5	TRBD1	TGCAGCGTGTCACAGGGGTTCAGCAATCAGCCCCAGCATTTT	CSVSQGFSNQPQHF
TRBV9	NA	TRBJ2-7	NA	TGTGCCAGCAGCGACCAGGACAGCGGCGAGCAGTACTTC	CASSDQDSGEQYF
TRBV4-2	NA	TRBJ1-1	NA	TGTGCCAGCAGCTTGGGCCAGGTGGGCACTGAAGCTTTCTTT	CASSLGQVGTEAFF
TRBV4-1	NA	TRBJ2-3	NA	TGCGCCAGCAGCCAGGGGGACTTTACTCCAGATACGCAGTATTTT	CASSQGDFTPDTQYF
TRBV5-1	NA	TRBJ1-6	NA	TGCGCCAGCAGCTTCGCTCGCAGGGATGGTCCCCTCCACTTT	CASSFARRDGPLHF
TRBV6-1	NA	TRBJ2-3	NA	TGTGCCAGCAGTGAATTTGGGGGTATTAGCACAGATACGCAGTATTTT	CASSEFGGISTDTQYF
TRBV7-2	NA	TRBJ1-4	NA	TGTGCCAGCAGCTTAAAGTCCACAGTGCGAAATGAAAAACTGTTTTTT	CASSLKSTVRNEKLFF
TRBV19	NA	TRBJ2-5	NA	TGCGCCAGTAGTATAGCCAGGGAGCGGAAAGAGACCCAGTACTTC	CASSIARERKETQYF
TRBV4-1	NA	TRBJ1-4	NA	TGCGCCAGCAGCCATCAATCATTATTGGCAGGTGTTGGAGAAAAACTGTTTTTT	CASSHQSLLAGVGEKLFF
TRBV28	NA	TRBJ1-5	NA	TGTGCCAGCAAGTGGTCGTCCCAGAGCAATCAGCCCCAGCATTTT	CASKWSSQSNQPQHF
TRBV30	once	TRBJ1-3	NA	TGTGCCTGGAGCCGCAACACCATATATTTT	CAWSRNTIYF
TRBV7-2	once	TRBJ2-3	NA	TGTGCCAGCAGCTTGACAGATACGCAGTATTTT	CASSLTDTQYF
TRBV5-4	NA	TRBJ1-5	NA	TGTGCCAGCAGCCGGGGCGTGACAGGCAATCAGCCCCAGCATTTT	CASSRGVTGNQPQHF
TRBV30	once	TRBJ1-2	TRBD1	TGTGCCTGGAGTGTGACAGGGAATGGCTACACCTTC	CAWSVTGNGYTF
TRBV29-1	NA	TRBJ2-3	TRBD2	TGCAGCGTGGGAGGGAGATTTTCTAGCACAGATACGCAGTATTTT	CSVGGRFSSTDTQYF
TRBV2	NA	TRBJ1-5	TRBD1	TGTGCCAGCAGTTTGACAGGGGGAGGGCAGCCCCAGCATTTT	CASSLTGGGQPQHF
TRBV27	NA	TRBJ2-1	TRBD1	TGTGCCAGCAGTTTCAACAGGGGGCAGTACAATGAGCAGTTCTTC	CASSFNRGQYNEQFF
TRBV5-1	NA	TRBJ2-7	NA	TGCGCCAGCAGCCCGGACAACGAGCAGTACTTC	CASSPDNEQYF
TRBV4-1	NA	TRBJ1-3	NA	TGCGCCAGCAGCCCCAGGACTGTCACGAGCTCTGGAAACACCATATATTTT	CASSPRTVTSSGNTIYF
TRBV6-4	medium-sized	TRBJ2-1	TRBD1	TGTGCCAGCAGTGACGGGACAGGGGGCAATGAGCAGTTCTTC	CASSDGTGGNEQFF
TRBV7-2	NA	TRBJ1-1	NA	TGTGCCAGCAGCCCTGGGGGGGTGTCGGCAACTGAAGCTTTCTTT	CASSPGGVSATEAFF
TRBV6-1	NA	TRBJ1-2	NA	TGTGCCAGCAGCCGGGCCCCTAACTATGGCTACACCTTC	CASSRAPNYGYTF
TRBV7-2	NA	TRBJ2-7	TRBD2	TGTGCCAGCAGCTTAGCCGCTAGCGGGACGGTCCCCTCCTACGAGCAGTACTTC	CASSLAASGTVPSYEQYF
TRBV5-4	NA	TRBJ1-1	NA	TGTGCCAGCAGCCCTCGGGGACACGGGGGTGAAGCTTTCTTT	CASSPRGHGGEAFF
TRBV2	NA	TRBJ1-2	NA	TGTGCCAGCAGTGGGGGGGCCGGGGTTGGCTACACCTTC	CASSGGAGVGYTF
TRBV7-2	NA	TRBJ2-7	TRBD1	TGTGCCAGCAGCCACCAGGGACAGGGATCCTACGAGCAGTACTTC	CASSHQGQGSYEQYF
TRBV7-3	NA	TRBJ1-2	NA	TGTGCCAGCAGCCCCCAGGCAGGGGTATATGGCTACACCTTC	CASSPQAGVYGYTF
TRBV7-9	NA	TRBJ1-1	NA	TGTGCCAGCAGCTTAGAGGGGGAAGTGTCAGCTTTCTTT	CASSLEGEVSAFF
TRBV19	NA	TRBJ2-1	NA	TGTGCCAGTAGTAACAGACACGATGAGCAGTTCTTC	CASSNRHDEQFF
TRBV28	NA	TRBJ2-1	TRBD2	TGTGCCAGCAGTTCCCTACGACTAGCGGAGAACTACAATGAGCAGTTCTTC	CASSSLRLAENYNEQFF
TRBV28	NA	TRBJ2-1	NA	TGTGCCAGCAGTCGGGACCGCAATGAGCAGTTCTTC	CASSRDRNEQFF
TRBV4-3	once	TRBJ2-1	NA	TGCGCCAGCAGCCAAGATACTGGCTACAATGAGCAGTTCTTC	CASSQDTGYNEQFF
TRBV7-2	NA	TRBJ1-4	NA	TGTGCCAGCAGCCTGGACAGTGCAACTAATGAAAAACTGTTTTTT	CASSLDSATNEKLFF
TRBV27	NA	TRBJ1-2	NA	TGTGCCAGCAGTTTATCGGCCGGAGACGTTGGGGTTTATGGCTACACCTTC	CASSLSAGDVGVYGYTF
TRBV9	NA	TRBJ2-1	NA	TGTGCCAGCAGCGTAGACAGCAGGTTCTACAATGAGCAGTTCTTC	CASSVDSRFYNEQFF
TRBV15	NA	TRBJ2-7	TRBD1	TGTGCCACCAGCAGAGACAGGGGGCCCTACGAGCAGTACTTC	CATSRDRGPYEQYF
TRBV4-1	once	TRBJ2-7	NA	TGCGCCAGCAGCCAAGTTGGGGCCTCCTACGAGCAGTACTTC	CASSQVGASYEQYF
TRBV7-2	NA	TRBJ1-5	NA	TGTGCCAGCAAGGAGGGAAACAATCAGCCCCAGCATTTT	CASKEGNNQPQHF
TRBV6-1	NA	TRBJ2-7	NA	TGTGCCACCGGGGGACGGGAAAACTACGAGCAGTACTTC	CATGGRENYEQYF
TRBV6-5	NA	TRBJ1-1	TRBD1	TGTGCCAGCAGACAGGGGAGGACTGAAGCTTTCTTT	CASRQGRTEAFF
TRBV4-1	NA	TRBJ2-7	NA	TGCGCCAGCAGCCATGCCGGACCAGGCTACTACGAGCAGTACTTC	CASSHAGPGYYEQYF
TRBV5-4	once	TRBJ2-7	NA	TGTGCCAGCAGCTTGGGTGGTGCGACCTCCTACGAGCAGTACTTC	CASSLGGATSYEQYF
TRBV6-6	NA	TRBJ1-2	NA	TGTGCCAGCAGCTACCCCACGAGGGAGGGCTACACCTTC	CASSYPTREGYTF
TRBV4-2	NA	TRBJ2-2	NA	TGTGCCAGCAGCCAAGACAGGGAGCCGACCGGGGAGCTGTTTTTT	CASSQDREPTGELFF